The 10 T cell receptor beta chains below all came from one sample that was sequenced in a study of spatial heterogeneity in lung cancer (dated by TCRdb to about 2019). Their specific antigens are unknown. Libraries were constructed by 5' RACE. TCRdb lists the instrument as NextSeq 500. TCRdb reanalyzed the raw reads on its own, using fastp at Q25 for trimming and MiXCR for clone calling, and kept in-frame beta chains. Each CDR3 protein gets just one entry, which takes the most common genes and DNA from the rows behind it. Counted in this sample were fewer than 8,500 distinct CDR3 sequences; about 8% of them appeared once. The top ten hold approximately 4.1% of the sample. What the work shows at the level of the full study, not this receptor alone: The tumor nonsynonymous mutation count correlated with the number of expanded intratumoral alpha and beta TCRs.

The time point label corresponds to: sample taken at primary tumor resection. The sequencing used lung tumor tissue, collected at surgery. These receptors were taken from a male donor with early-stage non-small cell lung cancer.

This clonotype was detected ten times or more. A library made for alpha chains picked up this beta chain off target, so its size means little. This rearrangement joins TRBV20-1 to TRBJ2-7; 9 nucleotides align to TRBD1. The junction had 5 bases not matched to a gene; V was cut back by 3 bases and J by 2 bases. The CDR3 covers 14 residues. Germline V CDR1 and CDR2: DFQATT, SNEGSKA (reference sequence). This chain's CDR3 is CSARSDRGAYEQYF. For the CDR3, the DNA is TGCAGTGCTAGGTCGGACAGGGGCGCCTACGAGCAGTACTTC.

This clonotype rates as medium-sized. Since the library was made to target alpha chains, this beta chain is a stray read and its abundance is not meaningful. The chain recombines TRBV5-1 with TRBJ2-3, with 11 bases aligning to TRBD2. The CDR3 is 15 residues long. V shed 0 bases, J shed 5 bases, and the junction held 2 bases outside the gene matches. CDR1 is SGHRS and CDR2 is YFSETQ in the germline V gene. CDR3 DNA: TGCGCCAGCAGCTTGGGACTAGCGGGACAAGATACGCAGTATTTT. Protein sequence: CASSLGLAGQDTQYF.

This clonotype was recorded at least ten times. This beta chain slipped into a library made for alpha chains as a stray read, so its size is not meaningful. This chain links TRBV29-1 with TRBJ1-1; D perhaps matches TRBD1 (5 bases). The CDR3 loop spans 14 amino acids. CDR1 is SQVTM, CDR2 ANQGSEA, per germline. Trimming stripped 3 bases from V and 0 bases from J, with 11 bases between. The CDR3 DNA is TGCAGCGTTGATAGGGGCACTATGAACACTGAAGCTTTCTTT. Translated: CSVDRGTMNTEAFF.

This clonotype was seen ten or more times. This beta chain is a stray sequence in a library constructed for alpha chains; its clone size is not meaningful. The rearrangement uses TRBV5-6 and TRBJ2-7; D uncertain. Looked up from germline, CDR1 is SGHDT and CDR2 is YYEEEE. Trimming stripped 0 bases from V and 9 bases from J, with 13 bases between. The CDR3 length is 13 residues. Here the CDR3 DNA reads TGTGCCAGCAGCTTGGCCGGGCCCCCGGGGCAGTACTTC. Amino acid sequence: CASSLAGPPGQYF.

This clonotype was observed many times. The library was built for alpha chains, so this beta chain is an off-target read and its size means little. The chain employs TRBV7-2 and TRBJ2-1; the match to TRBD2 covers 7 bases. Germline values: CDR1 SGHTA, CDR2 FQGNSA. The CDR3 spans 19 residues. V was pared by 2 bases and J by 7 bases, with 20 bases of the junction left unmatched. The CDR3 DNA reads as TGTGCCAGCAGCTTATTTCCACCCCCTTCTAGCGGACGGAAGAATGAGCAGTTCTTC. Amino acids: CASSLFPPPSSGRKNEQFF. The full variable domain, its missing parts supplied by reference TRBV7-2 and TRBJ2-1, is GAGVSQSPSNKVTEKGKDVELRCDPISGHTALYWYRQSLGQGLEFLIYFQGNSAPDKSGLPSDRFSAERTGGSVSTLTIQRTQQEDSAVYLCASSLFPPPSSGRKNEQFFGPGTRLTVL.

Details on this clonotype: Because this beta chain is a stray read in a library intended to capture alpha chains, its abundance should not be given much weight. V usage is TRBV20-1 and J usage is TRBJ2-7; D is possibly TRBD2 (6 bases). The CDR3 totals 14 residues. The V gene lost 2 bases and the J gene lost 5 bases, with 16 bases spanning the gap. CDR1 and CDR2 from the germline V gene are DFQATT and SNEGSKA (reference sequence). The DNA for the CDR3 is TGCAGTGCTAGACGGCTAGCGAAAGAGGACGAGCAGTACTTC. Its protein is CSARRLAKEDEQYF.

Points on this clonotype: Since it is a stray read in a library aimed at alpha chains, this beta chain has a size that is not meaningful. V is TRBV7-9 and J is TRBJ2-1; 7 bases align to TRBD2. CDR1 is SEHNR, CDR2 FQNEAQ, per germline (reference sequence). The CDR3 consists of 15 residues. With 0 bases clipped from V and 5 bases from J, the junction kept 4 bases outside the gene matches. In DNA form, the CDR3 reads TGTGCCAGCAGCTTAGCGGGGACTATAAACAATGAGCAGTTCTTC. Protein sequence: CASSLAGTINNEQFF.

In its sample, this clonotype ranks as medium-sized. Since the library was made to target alpha chains, this beta chain is a stray read and its abundance is not meaningful. This sequence joins TRBV12-5 and TRBJ2-5, with 11 positions matching TRBD1. The trim removed 6 bases at V and 4 bases at J, leaving 7 bases unmatched. The germline V gene has CDR1 LGHNT and CDR2 FRNRAP. This CDR3 has 15 amino acids. DNA for the CDR3: TGTGCTAGTGGCCTTGGACAGGGGGCGCGAGAGACCCAGTACTTC. This codes for CASGLGQGARETQYF.

Many counts were recorded for this clonotype. Little can be read into the size of this beta chain, an off-target read in a library designed for alpha chains. The chain combines TRBV29-1 with TRBJ1-4, with TRBD1 identical over 8 bases. V lost 4 bases to trimming and J lost 8 bases; unmatched junction nucleotides: 6. The germline CDR1 and CDR2 sequences are SQVTM and ANQGSEA. The CDR3 has 13 residues. CDR3: CSVGTGFGEKLFF. CDR3 DNA sequence: TGCAGCGTTGGGACAGGGTTTGGGGAAAAACTGTTTTTT. Supplemented by reference TRBV29-1 and TRBJ1-4, the full variable domain reads SAVISQKPSRDICQRGTSLTIQCQVDSQVTMMFWYRQQPGQSLTLIATANQGSEATYESGFVIDKFPISRPNLTFSTLTVSNMSPEDSSIYLCSVGTGFGEKLFFGSGTQLSVL.

Worth noting for this clonotype: Because this beta chain is a stray read in a library intended to capture alpha chains, its abundance should not be given much weight. This chain connects TRBV3-2 to TRBJ2-1. TRBV3-2 is given as a pseudogene. The CDR3 is 13 amino acids. CDR3 loop: CASSHLVYNEQFF. The CDR3 nucleotides are TGTGCCAGCAGCCACCTGGTCTACAATGAGCAGTTCTTC.